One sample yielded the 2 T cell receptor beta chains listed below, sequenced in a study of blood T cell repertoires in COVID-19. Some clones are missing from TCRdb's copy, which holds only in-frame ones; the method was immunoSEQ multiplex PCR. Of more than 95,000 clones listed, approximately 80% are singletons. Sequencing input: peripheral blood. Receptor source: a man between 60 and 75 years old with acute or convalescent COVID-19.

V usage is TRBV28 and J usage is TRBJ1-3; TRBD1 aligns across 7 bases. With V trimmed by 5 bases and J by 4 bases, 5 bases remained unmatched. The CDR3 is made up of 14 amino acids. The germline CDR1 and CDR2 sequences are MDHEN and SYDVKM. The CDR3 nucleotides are TGTGCCAGCAGTCTTACAGGGGTCGGAAACACCATATATTTT. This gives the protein CASSLTGVGNTIYF.

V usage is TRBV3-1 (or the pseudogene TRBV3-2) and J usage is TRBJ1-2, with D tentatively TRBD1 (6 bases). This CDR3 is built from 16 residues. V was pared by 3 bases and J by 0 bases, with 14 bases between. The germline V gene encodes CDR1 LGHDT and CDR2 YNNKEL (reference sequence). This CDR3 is CASSQRGGLANYGYTF. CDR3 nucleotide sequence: TGTGCCAGCAGCCAGAGGGGGGGATTAGCTAACTATGGCTACACCTTC.